This passage covers 2 T cell receptor delta chains from one sample sequenced in a study of Vδ1+ human thymocytes. Study conclusions and caveats: Highly polyclonal TRG and TRD repertoires with Gaussian CDR3 length distributions appeared in thymus.

Sequences come from RNA converted to cDNA by reverse transcription. CDR3 amplicons came from multiplex PCR with pooled V-gene forward and constant-region reverse primers. With CATT, TCRdb re-called clones from the multiplex PCR reads. The sample lists about 25,000 delta-chain clones, about 7% occurring once. These receptors' targets are unknown. Sequenced material: Vdelta1+ gamma-delta thymocytes from the thymus. Documented subset: FACS-sorted CD3+ TCRalphabeta- TCRVdelta1+ TCRVdelta2- thymocytes. Every receptor here comes from a girl under three years old who had congenital heart surgery.

Turning to this clone: The junction departs from the called germline gene at one end, perhaps through a read error. This chain joins TRDV1 and TRDJ1; 10 bases map to TRDD3. This CDR3 is built from 21 residues. Germline CDR1 reads TSWWSYY; CDR2 reads QGS. The CDR3 reads CAPGDYFPVLGDRNSTDKLIF. CDR3 DNA sequence: TGTGCTCCTGGGGACTACTTCCCCGTACTGGGGGATCGAAACAGCACCGATAAACTCATCTTT.

This clone turned up a few times. The chain carries TRDV1 and TRDJ1; perhaps D is TRDD2 or TRDD3 (9 bases each). V lost 3 bases and J lost 0, with 35 bases in between. The CDR3 sequence is 23 residues long. Per the germline V gene, CDR1 is TSWWSYY and CDR2 is QGS. The CDR3 here is CALGELPPSYVWLLGENTDKLIF. The DNA of the CDR3 is TGTGCTCTTGGGGAGCTTCCGCCTTCCTACGTTTGGCTACTGGGGGAAAACACCGATAAACTCATCTTT.